This paragraph reports one T cell receptor (beta chain). Original analysis: Amplification of reference gene primers provided the estimated nucleated cell counts. Sequencing was performed with immunoSEQ multiplex PCR; in TCRdb, only in-frame clones are kept and a portion is missing. For V, J and clone size, that table is used; D and trimming come from the DNA. Among about 240,000 clones, around 88% were seen once, and the ten largest hold 2.5% to 3.5%. The data derive from a study of blood T cell repertoires in COVID-19. Whole-study context: Whether acute or convalescent, the COVID-19 samples came from the United States, Italy and Spain. Nucleic acid was either cDNA or gDNA, and it came from T cells, B-cell-depleted T cells, or PBMCs.

CDR3 length: 16 residues. Specimen: peripheral blood. The TCR originated in a woman younger than 45 who had recovered from COVID-19. The chain employs TRBV21-1 and TRBJ1-2. TRBV21-1 is shown as a pseudogene. The CDR3 is CASSKEWEGPAGGYTF. DNA of the CDR3: TGTGCCAGCAGCAAAGAGTGGGAGGGGCCCGCGGGAGGCTACACCTTC.